The 22 T cell receptor beta chains reported below all come from one sample, sequenced in a study of regulatory T cells in long-lasting Graves disease. iRepertoire HTBI primers and Arm-PCR of CDR3 regions built TCR beta libraries. TCRdb called the multiplex PCR reads again in MiXCR, with one record for every CDR3 protein. The table records hundreds of thousands of distinct CDR3 sequences, 16% of them present only once. Described time point: newly diagnosed GD, antithyroid drugs for less than 3 months. From PBMCs, RNA was extracted and then used to make the TCR library. These same data were also listed under a study on T cells in Graves' hyperthyroidism and ophthalmopathy.

The material was peripheral blood mononuclear cells (PBMCs), obtained at new diagnosis, from a patient treated with antithyroid drugs. The receptors were gathered from a man aged 40-55 years with Graves disease.

This clonotype was picked up a small number of times. The chain has TRBV19 and TRBJ1-5; D remains unclear. This CDR3 has 17 amino acids. Per germline, CDR1 LNHDA and CDR2 SQIVND (reference sequence). With 1 base removed from V and 3 bases from J, the gap between germline ends came to 16 bases. CDR3 coding DNA: TGTGCCAGTAGTATAGCCGGTGGGATCATGGACAATCAGCCCCAGCATTTT. Protein: CASSIAGGIMDNQPQHF.

Here the CDR3 DNA reads TGTGCCAGCAGACGGACAGGGAGGAACACTGAAGCTTTCTTT. Translating it yields CASRRTGRNTEAFF. This chain joins TRBV2 and TRBJ1-1; 8 nucleotides match TRBD1. Germline V gene sequence: CDR1 SNHLY, CDR2 FYNNEI. The CDR3 extends over 14 amino acids. J lost 1 base, V lost 6 bases, and 4 bases had no gene match.

Comment on this clonotype: A much larger clone lies one base from this, so it may be a read error. The chain couples TRBV6-9 to TRBJ1-5, with D possibly matching TRBD1 (5 bases). This CDR3 comprises 15 residues. Germline V gene data show CDR1 as MNHGY and CDR2 as SVAAGI. CDR3 in amino acids: CASSYDGTSNQPHHF. The CDR3 nucleotides are TGTGCCAGCAGTTACGACGGGACGAGCAATCAGCCCCACCATTTT.

The V and J genes are TRBV11-2 and TRBJ1-1, with 7 bases lining up with TRBD1. The V gene end was trimmed by 4 bases and the J gene end by 7 bases; junction bases not matched to a gene: 18. Germline loops: CDR1 SGHAT, CDR2 FQNNGV. CDR3 length: 17 residues. The CDR3 protein is CASSSPAGQIAKSEAFF. The DNA of the CDR3 is TGTGCCAGCAGCTCACCCGCGGGACAGATTGCCAAGAGTGAAGCTTTCTTT.

This clonotype was picked up many times. The chain links TRBV5-1 to TRBJ2-7; 7 bases fit TRBD1. This CDR3 region has 11 residues. Trimming removed 5 bases from V and 6 bases from J; junction bases left unmatched: 2. Germline V lookup: CDR1 SGHRS, CDR2 YFSETQ. CDR3 amino acids: CASRTGLEQYF. In DNA, the CDR3 is TGCGCCAGCAGGACAGGGCTCGAGCAGTACTTC.

At least ten counts were recorded for this clonotype. The J gene is TRBJ1-2, the V gene TRBV12-5, with a possible D match to TRBD1 (5 bases). Germline CDR1 is LGHNT and CDR2 is FRNRAP. The CDR3 covers 15 residues. V lost 1 base and J 2 bases, leaving 11 bases between the germline ends. In nucleotides, the CDR3 is TGTGCTAGTGGTTTGGGAGACAGCCAAAACTATGGCTACACCTTC. Its protein product is CASGLGDSQNYGYTF.

This clonotype occurred many times. It differs at one base from a far larger clone, so likely a read error. The chain employs TRBV20-1 and TRBJ2-5; D may match TRBD1 or TRBD2 (5 bases each). The V end lost 1 base, the J end lost 11 bases, and 20 bases lay between the germline ends. The CDR3 is 14 residues long. Germline loops: CDR1 DFQATT, CDR2 SNEGSKA (reference sequence). The CDR3: CSARGSLGANEQYF. The CDR3 coding sequence is TGCAGTGCTAGAGGGTCTCTCGGGGCCAATGAGCAGTACTTC.

The chain uses TRBV4-2 and TRBJ1-1, with D possibly being TRBD1 (5 bases). Germline values: CDR1 LGHNA, CDR2 YNFKEQ. Trimming stripped 0 bases from V and 6 bases from J, with 17 bases between. This CDR3 comprises 16 residues. CDR3 sequence: CASSQDLLGANSEAFF. The CDR3 DNA reads TGTGCCAGCAGCCAAGATCTGCTAGGGGCCAACTCTGAAGCTTTCTTT.

This clonotype was counted many times. V and J are TRBV20-1 and TRBJ2-3; no reliable D call. CDR3 length: 11 amino acids. Germline V gives CDR1 DFQATT, CDR2 SNEGSKA (reference sequence). Trimming left V 6 bases short and J 11 bases short, with 15 bases between. CDR3 coding DNA: TGCAGTGCGGAGATACCAGGCGGGCAGTATTTT. The encoded protein is CSAEIPGGQYF.

This clonotype was counted many times. This chain uses TRBV27 with TRBJ2-7; tentative D call: TRBD2 (5 bases). Trimming shortened V by 0 bases and J by 7 bases, and 7 bases separated the two germline ends. CDR1 is MNHEY, CDR2 SMNVEV, per germline (reference sequence). The CDR3 totals 12 residues. In DNA form, the CDR3 reads TGTGCCAGCAGTTTATCGGGAGAGGAGCAGTACTTC. The encoded protein is CASSLSGEEQYF.

This clonotype turned up a few times. V and J are TRBV12-3 or TRBV12-4 and TRBJ1-2; D is ambiguous. V was shortened by 1 base and J by 4 bases, with 10 bases between the two germline ends. This CDR3 comprises 14 residues. The CDR3 nucleotides are TGTGCCAGCAGTTTAGGATCGAGACTCTATGGCTACACCTTC. This translates into CASSLGSRLYGYTF.

By sample fraction, this clonotype is medium-sized. The genes are TRBV11-2 and TRBJ2-7, with D possibly TRBD1 on 6 matching bases. CDR1 is SGHAT, CDR2 FQNNGV, per germline. Trimming cost V 0 bases and J 7 bases, with 16 bases left between them. The CDR3 runs 15 residues. Here the CDR3 reads CASSLDRGTGREQYF. The CDR3 region has the DNA TGTGCCAGCAGCTTAGATCGGGGAACAGGGAGAGAGCAGTACTTC.

V usage is TRBV18 and J usage is TRBJ1-1, with D unresolved. V was clipped by 0 bases and J by 1 base, with 9 bases between them. The germline CDR1 and CDR2 sequences are KGHSH and LQKENI. This CDR3 has 15 amino acids. The DNA for the CDR3 is TGTGCCAGCTCACCACCGTCACAGCAGAACACTGAAGCTTTCTTT. Protein sequence: CASSPPSQQNTEAFF.

Comment on this clonotype: This may be a read error: a much more frequent sequence differs by one nucleotide. The rearrangement joins TRBV12-5 to TRBJ2-1; D might be TRBD1 (6 bases). This CDR3 has 20 amino acids. V shed 2 bases and J shed 0 bases, with 23 bases lying between them. Germline CDR1 and CDR2: LGHNT and FRNRAP. The CDR3 region is CASGLSWGLTGRSSYNEQFF. In DNA, the CDR3 is TGTGCTAGTGGTTTGTCCTGGGGGCTAACGGGCCGGAGCTCCTACAATGAGCAGTTCTTC.

This clonotype was seen ten or more times. V and J are TRBV3-2 and TRBJ2-7; TRBD2 is the table's D call and was not checked against the DNA. TRBV3-2 represents a pseudogene. The CDR3 runs to 13 residues. In DNA, the CDR3 is TGTGCCAACAGAAGAGGGCGACCCTACGAGCAGTACTTC. Translation: CANRRGRPYEQYF.

To note about this clonotype: A much larger clone differs by one base, so this may be a read error. The rearrangement joins TRBV18 to TRBJ1-5; TRBD1 aligns across 8 bases. The CDR3 spans 13 residues. The V segment lost 6 bases and the J segment 9 bases; nucleotides outside the gene matches: 7. Germline V gene data show CDR1 as KGHSH and CDR2 as LQKENI. CDR3 loop: CASSQGADRPQHF. CDR3 nucleotide sequence: TGTGCCAGCTCGCAGGGGGCTGATCGGCCCCAGCATTTT.

The sample holds many counts of this clonotype. This chain connects TRBV18 to TRBJ1-1, with 8 bases aligning to TRBD1. This CDR3 has 16 amino acids. CDR1 is KGHSH and CDR2 is LQKENI in the germline V gene. Trimming at V came to 3 bases and at J to 1 base, leaving 7 bases not matched to a gene. CDR3 sequence: CASSPPAGGANTEAFF. The CDR3 DNA follows: TGTGCCAGCTCACCGCCTGCAGGGGGCGCGAACACTGAAGCTTTCTTT.

This clonotype was seen ten or more times. The gene calls are TRBV24-1 and TRBJ2-3; 9 bases align to TRBD1. The germline V gene encodes CDR1 KGHDR and CDR2 SFDVKD. V was pared by 1 base and J by 2 bases, with 6 bases of the junction left unmatched. This CDR3 has 17 amino acids. In nucleotides, the CDR3 is TGTGCCACCAGTGATTTTGGACAGGGGAAGTCCACAGATACGCAGTATTTT. Protein: CATSDFGQGKSTDTQYF.

This clonotype came up many times. The J gene is TRBJ2-7, the V gene TRBV5-1; D is perhaps TRBD1 (5 bases). Germline CDR1 is SGHRS and CDR2 is YFSETQ. Deletions cut 1 base from V and 0 bases from J, with 11 bases between. The CDR3 consists of 15 residues. The CDR3 here is CASSLTGQSSYEQYF. CDR3 DNA: TGCGCCAGCAGCTTGACAGGTCAGAGCTCCTACGAGCAGTACTTC.

This clonotype was seen many times. The rearrangement links TRBV12-3 or TRBV12-4 to TRBJ1-1; D is uncertain. The V end was cut by 3 bases, the J end by 0 bases, with 5 bases between. The CDR3 runs 13 residues. DNA for the CDR3: TGTGCCAGCAGTTTGAACCTGAACACTGAAGCTTTCTTT. It codes for CASSLNLNTEAFF.

This clonotype was observed many times. This chain uses TRBV7-3 with TRBJ2-3; TRBD2 agrees at 8 bases. J gave up 4 bases and V 8 bases, and 5 bases lay outside the gene matches. The CDR3 is 13 residues long. Germline V gene sequence: CDR1 SGHTA, CDR2 FQGTGA. DNA for the CDR3: TGTGCCAGCGCGGGGGGTCAGGCAGATACGCAGTATTTT. This encodes CASAGGQADTQYF.

This clonotype was detected ten times or more. The chain is built from TRBV6-1 and TRBJ1-4; 8 nucleotides line up with TRBD1. CDR1 MNHNS and CDR2 SASEGT come from the germline V gene. The V segment lost 4 bases and the J segment 4 bases; nucleotides outside the gene matches: 2. The CDR3 is 14 amino acids. The CDR3 DNA reads TGTGCCAGCAGTGTGGACAGGGTTAATGAAAAACTGTTTTTT. It is translated as CASSVDRVNEKLFF.